Following are 15 T cell receptor beta chains from one sample sequenced in a study of blood T cell repertoires in COVID-19. Here immunoSEQ multiplex PCR was the method, and the copy in TCRdb shows in-frame clones only, minus some. Here the sample spans 130,000 or so clones, roughly 90% being singletons. Sequencing was done on a sample of peripheral blood. These receptors all come from a man aged 65-85 years with active COVID-19.

The rearrangement joins TRBV10-3 to TRBJ1-1; no firm D call. CDR3 length: 13 residues. From germline, CDR1 is ENHRY and CDR2 SYGVKD. V lost 6 bases and J 0 bases, leaving 8 bases between the germline ends. Here the CDR3 reads CAIRDLMNTEAFF. In DNA, the CDR3 is TGTGCCATCAGGGACTTAATGAACACTGAAGCTTTCTTT.

The chain combines TRBV29-1 with TRBJ2-1; 8 nucleotides agree with TRBD1. Germline V gives CDR1 SQVTM, CDR2 ANQGSEA. This CDR3 has 15 amino acids. V shed 6 bases, J shed 0 bases, and the junction held 7 bases outside the gene matches. The CDR3 coding sequence is TGCAGCGTCCTCGGGACAGGAAGCTCCTACAATGAGCAGTTCTTC. Its protein is CSVLGTGSSYNEQFF.

The chain couples TRBV6-2 or TRBV6-3 to TRBJ1-6; D is perhaps TRBD1 (5 bases). This CDR3 is 15 amino acids long. Trimming removed 2 bases from V and 7 bases from J, with 12 bases in between. Germline V gene sequence: CDR1 MNHEY, CDR2 SVGEGT. In DNA form, the CDR3 reads TGTGCCAGCAGTTACCCAGGGAACGGCAATTCACCCCTCCACTTT. It specifies CASSYPGNGNSPLHF.

The chain uses TRBV24-1 and TRBJ2-1, with TRBD1 matching 7 bases. V shed 3 bases and J 8 bases; nucleotides not matched to a gene: 6. CDR3 size: 14 residues. Per the germline V gene, CDR1 is KGHDR and CDR2 is SFDVKD. CDR3 in DNA: TGTGCCACCAGTGATCCGACAGGGTTCGATGAGCAGTTCTTC. Amino acids: CATSDPTGFDEQFF.

The chain couples TRBV25-1 to TRBJ2-1; TRBD2 matches at 13 bases. CDR1 and CDR2 from the germline V gene are MGHDK and SYGVNS. V was pared by 4 bases and J by 10 bases, with 4 bases of the junction left unmatched. This CDR3 comprises 14 residues. CDR3 DNA sequence: TGTGCCAGCAGTGGGACTAGCGGGAGCCACGAGCAGTTCTTC. It codes for CASSGTSGSHEQFF. Full variable domain (rest looked up from reference TRBV25-1 and TRBJ2-1): EADIYQTPRYLVIGTGKKITLECSQTMGHDKMYWYQQDPGMELHLIHYSYGVNSTEKGDLSSESTVSRIRTEHFPLTLESARPSHTSQYLCASSGTSGSHEQFFGPGTRLTVL.

The chain carries TRBV19 and TRBJ1-4; 7 bases line up with TRBD1. With 3 bases clipped from V and 5 bases from J, the junction kept 9 bases outside the gene matches. CDR1 is LNHDA and CDR2 is SQIVND in the germline V gene (reference sequence). The CDR3 has 16 amino acids. CDR3 in DNA: TGTGCCAGTAGTATGCTCCGGGACAGCGAGAATGAAAAACTGTTTTTT. Its translation is CASSMLRDSENEKLFF.

The chain joins TRBV5-6 to TRBJ2-2; 8 nucleotides agree with TRBD2. This CDR3 region has 15 residues. J lost 9 bases, V lost 3 bases, and 10 bases had no gene match. Germline CDR1 reads SGHDT; CDR2 reads YYEEEE. CDR3 bases: TGTGCCAGCAGCTCCCGAGGAGCGGGAGTAAGGGAGCTGTTTTTT. This translates into CASSSRGAGVRELFF.

This clone was recorded only once. The gene calls are TRBV24-1 and TRBJ2-1; a weak D match, TRBD2 (7 bases). CDR3 length: 16 residues. V was trimmed by 6 bases and J by 7 bases, leaving 21 bases between them. Germline loops: CDR1 KGHDR, CDR2 SFDVKD. The CDR3 DNA follows: TGTGCCACCAGTCGGGGGGCTACGGGACTAAGAAATGAGCAGTTCTTC. It translates to CATSRGATGLRNEQFF.

This chain uses TRBV28 with TRBJ2-7; TRBD1 matches at 9 bases. Germline V gene lookup returns CDR1 MDHEN and CDR2 SYDVKM. The CDR3 sequence is 15 residues long. V lost 5 bases and J lost 0; bases outside the gene matches: 5. This chain's CDR3 is CASSPQGASSYEQYF. CDR3 sequence (DNA): TGTGCCAGCAGTCCACAGGGGGCTAGCTCCTACGAGCAGTACTTC. Complete variable domain (other parts from reference TRBV28 and TRBJ2-7): DVKVTQSSRYLVKRTGEKVFLECVQDMDHENMFWYRQDPGLGLRLIYFSYDVKMKEKGDIPEGYSVSREKKERFSLILESASTNQTSMYLCASSPQGASSYEQYFGPGTRLTVT.

The chain employs TRBV6-1 and TRBJ2-7, with 9 nucleotides matching TRBD1. V lost 1 base to trimming and J lost 4 bases; unmatched junction nucleotides: 5. The CDR3 length is 15 residues. Germline V gene lookup returns CDR1 MNHNS and CDR2 SASEGT. The CDR3 protein is CASSEGGTGKYEQYF. DNA for the CDR3: TGTGCCAGCAGTGAAGGGGGGACAGGGAAATACGAGCAGTACTTC.

The sample holds a few counts of this clone. V and J are TRBV19 and TRBJ1-5, with unresolved D. The germline V and J ends were trimmed by 1 base and 0 bases, with 7 bases remaining between them. The CDR3 covers 15 residues. Germline CDR1 and CDR2: LNHDA and SQIVND (reference sequence). In DNA, the CDR3 is TGTGCCAGTAGTATAGGTGGGAGTAGCAATCAGCCCCAGCATTTT. Its translation: CASSIGGSSNQPQHF.

This clone was detected once. The genes are TRBV28 and TRBJ2-1; maybe TRBD2 (5 bases). The length of the CDR3 is 12 residues. Germline lookup yields CDR1 MDHEN and CDR2 SYDVKM. V dropped 3 bases and J dropped 7 bases, with 7 bases sitting between them. The CDR3 nucleotides are TGTGCCAGCAGTTTGAGGAGGAATGAGCAGTTCTTC. Translating it yields CASSLRRNEQFF.

V is TRBV7-2 and J is TRBJ1-4; the match to TRBD1 covers 7 bases. V shed 5 bases, J shed 0 bases, and the junction held 3 bases outside the gene matches. The CDR3 runs 15 residues. Germline CDR1 and CDR2: SGHTA and FQGNSA. The CDR3 reads CASSPGQATNEKLFF. DNA of the CDR3: TGTGCCAGCAGCCCCGGACAGGCAACTAATGAAAAACTGTTTTTT. The full variable domain, its missing parts supplied by reference TRBV7-2 and TRBJ1-4, is GAGVSQSPSNKVTEKGKDVELRCDPISGHTALYWYRQSLGQGLEFLIYFQGNSAPDKSGLPSDRFSAERTGGSVSTLTIQRTQQEDSAVYLCASSPGQATNEKLFFGSGTQLSVL.

This chain joins TRBV5-1 and TRBJ2-1; TRBD1 is a possible D gene (7 bases). This CDR3 comprises 18 residues. Germline CDR1 SGHRS, CDR2 YFSETQ. The V end was cut by 4 bases, the J end by 8 bases, with 28 bases between. Here the CDR3 reads CASSGRRNRGWTNYEQFF. As DNA, the CDR3 is TGCGCCAGCAGCGGCCGAAGGAACAGGGGCTGGACTAACTATGAGCAGTTCTTC.

The chain uses TRBV24-1 and TRBJ2-5; a weak D match, TRBD1 (6 bases). The CDR3 covers 14 residues. Deletions cut 2 bases from V and 6 bases from J, with 12 bases between. CDR1 and CDR2 from the germline V gene are KGHDR and SFDVKD. DNA for the CDR3: TGTGCCACCAGTGATTCAATACAGGGAAAGACCCAGTACTTC. Translation gives CATSDSIQGKTQYF.